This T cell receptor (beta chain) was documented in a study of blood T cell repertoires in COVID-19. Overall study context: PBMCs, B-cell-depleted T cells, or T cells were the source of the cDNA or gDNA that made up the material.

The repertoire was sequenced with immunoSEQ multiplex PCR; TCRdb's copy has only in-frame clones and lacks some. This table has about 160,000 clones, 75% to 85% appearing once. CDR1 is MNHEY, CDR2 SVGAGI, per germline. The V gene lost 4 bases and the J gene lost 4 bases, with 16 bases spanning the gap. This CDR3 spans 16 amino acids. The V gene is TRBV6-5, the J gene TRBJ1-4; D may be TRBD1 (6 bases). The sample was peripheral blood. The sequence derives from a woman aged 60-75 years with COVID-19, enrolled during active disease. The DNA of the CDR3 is TGTGCCAGCAGTTCCCGTAGGAGGGGGGGTAATGAAAAACTGTTTTTT. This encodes CASSSRRRGGNEKLFF.